This T cell receptor (beta chain) was sequenced for a study of technical replicates of blood from a handful of donors. Generated by immunoSEQ multiplex PCR, the TCRdb table keeps only in-frame clones and is missing some. The sample holds approximately 81,000 clones; around 96% are singletons and the top ten take nearly 0.2%. The source material was T cells isolated from PBMCs. This TCR derives from a human donor in good health.

CDR3: CASSFRSVNTGELFF. The CDR3 region has the DNA TGTGCCAGCAGTTTTCGGTCTGTGAACACCGGGGAGCTGTTTTTT. This chain connects TRBV2 to TRBJ2-2; no clear D gene. Germline V lookup: CDR1 SNHLY, CDR2 FYNNEI. The CDR3 is 15 amino acids. Trimming left V 5 bases short and J 1 base short, with 11 bases between.